The sequence of this T cell receptor (beta chain) was determined in a study of identical twins. Findings and limits, study-wide: Out-of-frame alpha sequences common to twins exhibited a surplus of low generation probability. Abundant beta clonotypes from cord blood had fewer insertions, unlike memory repertoires, which showed none.

In every case, the donor was a healthy Caucasian. As regards this clonotype: Its antigen is unknown.

TCRdb used MiXCR to reprocess the 5' RACE reads, holding one entry per CDR3 protein. The table shows about 890,000 distinct CDR3 sequences, with 9% to 15% occurring only once. Another study also made use of these data, one on yellow fever vaccine responses in identical twins.

The receptor comes from a young woman in good health. Sequences were obtained from PBMCs.

CDR3 sequence: CASSGDNRSTF. The CDR3 DNA follows: TGTGCCAGCAGTGGGGACAACAGGTCCACCTTC. The V gene is TRBV6-2 or TRBV6-3, the J gene TRBJ1-2; a weak D match, TRBD1 (6 bases). The length of the CDR3 is 11 residues. V lost 5 bases, J lost 13 bases, and 14 bases lay in between. Germline CDR1 MNHEY, CDR2 SVGEGT.